This T cell receptor beta chain was identified during a study of blood T cell repertoires in COVID-19. Study background: Sample material is recorded as cDNA or gDNA derived from T cells, B-cell-depleted T cells, or PBMCs.

Per the original methods: Amplifying reference gene primers gave estimates of nucleated cell counts. Assay: immunoSEQ multiplex PCR; the TCRdb copy retains only in-frame clones and omits some. V and J calls and clone size come straight from that table; D and trimming were deduced from the DNA. Of some 130,000 clones in the sample, approximately 86% are singletons; the top ten hold around 10%. CDR1 SEHNR and CDR2 FQNEAQ come from the germline V gene (reference sequence). V dropped 3 bases and J dropped 0 bases, with 5 bases sitting between them. This CDR3 has 13 amino acids. Enrollment of patients from Seattle took place during active infection, with longitudinal follow-up.

This rearrangement joins TRBV7-9 to TRBJ2-5; D uncertain. Sequencing was carried out using peripheral blood. This receptor was identified in a woman aged 70-85 years with COVID-19, enrolled during active disease. In DNA form, the CDR3 reads TGTGCCAGCAGCTTGCGGCACCAAGAGACCCAGTACTTC. As protein: CASSLRHQETQYF.